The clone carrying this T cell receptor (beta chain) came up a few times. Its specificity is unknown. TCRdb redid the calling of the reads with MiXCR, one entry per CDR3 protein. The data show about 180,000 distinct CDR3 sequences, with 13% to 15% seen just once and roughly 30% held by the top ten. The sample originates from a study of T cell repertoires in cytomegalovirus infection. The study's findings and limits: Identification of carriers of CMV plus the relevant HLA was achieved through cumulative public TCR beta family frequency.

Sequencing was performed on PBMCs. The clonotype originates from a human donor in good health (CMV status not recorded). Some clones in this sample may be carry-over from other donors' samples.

The CDR3 DNA follows: TGTGCCAGCAGTTTTGGTATGAGGAACACTGAAGCTTTCTTT. Its translation: CASSFGMRNTEAFF. This chain connects TRBV28 to TRBJ1-1; D gene uncertain. Per the germline V gene, CDR1 is MDHEN and CDR2 is SYDVKM. The CDR3 loop spans 14 amino acids. V lost 3 bases, J lost 1 base, and 9 bases lay in between.